In its sample, the clone carrying this T cell receptor beta chain was seen a few times. Its target is unknown. This sample was included in a study of T cells in Graves' hyperthyroidism and ophthalmopathy. Findings and limits, study-wide: The model's output predicted ophthalmopathy at a median of roughly 6.9 months prior to onset. Blood also showed most of the thyroid clonotypes that were expanded above 0.001.

Patients aged 18 to 65 with hyperthyroidism were newly diagnosed, with duration under 2 months. Blood was obtained at the first hyperthyroidism diagnosis, which preceded any ophthalmopathy symptoms. RNA transcripts gave rise to amplified TCR beta CDR3 regions. The study used the HTBI primer set for a first-round RT-PCR of the TCR CDR3. TCRdb re-called the multiplex PCR reads through MiXCR, storing one row per CDR3 protein. The sample holds some 300,000 distinct CDR3 sequences, roughly 13% seen once. This receptor was obtained from a woman aged 30 to 39 with Graves' hyperthyroidism that later progressed to Graves' ophthalmopathy. Sample: blood.

CDR3 nucleotide sequence: TGTGCCAGCAGTTACGAGGGCTTGAACACTGAAGCTTTCTTT. This sequence encodes CASSYEGLNTEAFF. V gene TRBV6-2 or TRBV6-3 combines with J gene TRBJ1-1, with unresolved D. Germline-derived CDR1 and CDR2 are MNHEY and SVGEGT. Trimming pared 2 bases from V and 0 bases from J, leaving 7 bases between. This CDR3 contains 14 residues.